This TCR beta chain came from a study of blood T cell repertoires in COVID-19. Study summary: Specimens from acute and convalescent COVID-19 originated in the United States, Italy and Spain. PBMCs, B-cell-depleted T cells, or T cells provided the cDNA or gDNA that made up the material.

This CDR3 has 16 residues. Germline V gene sequence: CDR1 SNHLY, CDR2 FYNNEI. The V and J ends lost 1 base and 4 bases respectively, with 13 bases between them. The repertoire was sequenced with immunoSEQ multiplex PCR; TCRdb's copy has only in-frame clones and lacks some. Altogether 250,000 to 350,000 clones are present, approximately 88% being singletons, with the ten largest covering 1.4% to 1.5%. The receptor was derived from a human donor with COVID-19, enrolled during active disease. The donor label of this sample is uncertain. The sample consisted of peripheral blood. J is TRBJ2-2 and V is TRBV2; D is uncertain. The CDR3 nucleotides read TGTGCCAGCAGTGAAGTGCCGGAGCGTGGCACCGGGGAGCTGTTTTTT. Residues: CASSEVPERGTGELFF.